This T cell receptor beta chain was captured in a study of CD8+ T cells in alopecia areata (dated by TCRdb to between 2018 and 2020). About the study as a whole: The treated patients took part in an open-label pilot trial in which moderate-to-severe alopecia areata was treated with oral tofacitinib at 5 to 10 mg twice daily. Tofacitinib was given for 6 to 18 months, followed by 6 months of follow-up off drug to assess delayed response and recurrence. Disease severity in treated patients was measured with the SALT score, which quantifies the percentage of affected scalp surface area. In both human patients and the C3H/HeJ mouse model, the study applied high-throughput TCRbeta sequencing to look at T cell clonal expansion in alopecia areata. In humans, TCRbeta sequencing was performed on scalp tissue and on sorted CD4+ and CD8+ peripheral blood T cells from healthy controls and from patients with patchy or totalis/universalis alopecia areata. Patients on tofacitinib were biopsied at baseline and after 4 and 24 weeks of treatment, and several of the patients also had a later scalp biopsy. Scalp clonality was compared across normal scalp (n=4), patchy alopecia areata scalp (n=8), and alopecia totalis/universalis scalp (n=8). The RNA source kit depended on sample type: the PAXgene miRNA kit for fixed scalp, the miRNeasy kit for PBMCs, and the RNeasy kit for mouse skin. immunoSEQ multiplex PCR using 35 Vbeta forward primers and 13 Jbeta reverse primers was used to amplify TCRbeta CDR3 regions. Points the paper makes about the study in general: Unlike mouse skin, which is dominated by gammadelta T cells, normal human skin has resident alphabeta T cells that are also sequenced, and this complicates analysis of the scalp TCR repertoire. Tofacitinib significantly decreased scalp clonality and the number of expanded CD8+ clones among the top 100 scalp clones. Compared with normal scalp, lesional scalp had higher clonality and more expanded CD8+ clones, particularly in alopecia totalis/universalis, a pattern that suggests antigenic drive. Because the treated cohort was small and had only one nonresponder, larger studies are needed to examine links between baseline CD8+ expansion and response. During tofacitinib treatment, many expanded lesional clones remained in scalp and blood, and this persistence may partly explain relapse after treatment is stopped. Shared TCR sequences between patients were less evident than in mice, which may be partly attributable to HLA diversity in the patient population.

In the paper's terms, the time point label means: about 25 weeks on oral tofacitinib. The sample's treatment or condition label, decoded: oral pan-JAK inhibitor, 5-10 mg twice daily. Peripheral blood and lesional scalp punch biopsies were obtained from patients with alopecia areata. PBMCs were separated by density centrifugation and stained for CD3, CD4 and CD8, after which CD4+ and CD8+ T cells were sorted on a FACSAria. A remark on this clone: Its binding antigen is unknown. Base qualities are not at hand, and no much larger clone is one base apart.

Preparation of the library involved the immunoSEQ multiplex PCR assay. RNA was extracted from all samples and reverse transcribed into cDNA as template for TCR sequencing. SuperScript III was used to make first-strand cDNA, primed with a 2:1 mix of oligo-dT and random hexamers. A synthetic immune receptor repertoire was used to measure amplification bias, and any remaining bias was corrected computationally. For the original study's pipeline: After raw reads were preprocessed to remove errors, the CDR3 was defined following IMGT conventions as running from the conserved cysteine to phenylalanine. Clonality was calculated as 1 minus Shannon entropy normalized by log2 of the number of productive unique TCRs. Whether each scalp clone was CD4 or CD8 was inferred by checking scalp TCRbeta sequences against the CD4 and CD8 repertoires from sorted blood. In its TCRdb copy, this immuneACCESS table keeps in-frame sequences only and misses some clones. Where compared with another copy, unresolved V genes explain less than half of these, and the others have no known cause. The V and J calls and clone size come from that table; D and trimming were worked out from the DNA. This sample has some 42,000 clones in its table, and 80% to 95% of those were observed once. Clones ranked in the top ten supply under 20% of the sample.

The sample here was CD8+ T cells sorted from blood, taken at week 24, from a patient treated with tofacitinib. This TCR came from a human donor with alopecia areata.

The nucleotide sequence is given as TGTGCCAGTAGTATTGAAGACGCCCAGGCAGATACGCAGTATTTT. Its protein is CASSIEDAQADTQYF. Recombination linked TRBV19 to TRBJ2-3, with the D gene call left open. The CDR3 has 15 amino acids, counting the end cysteine and phenylalanine. The entry retains the CDR3 DNA only, 45 bases that are in frame from base 1. V drops 3 bases and J drops 4 bases, leaving 14 bases in between. The germline V gene (reference sequence) specifies LNHDA as CDR1 and SQIVND as CDR2.